The source of this T cell receptor beta chain is a study of cytomegalovirus exposure and HLA in healthy donors. Germline values: CDR1 SGHRS, CDR2 YFSETQ. J lost 6 bases, V lost 0 bases, and 1 base had no gene match. The CDR3 is made up of 16 amino acids. General study results and limits: Later work found that TCR association rates differed between HLA loci; DRB1 had the most and HLA-C the fewest. Some 16,000 TCR beta sequences were associated with HLA alleles at 0.05 false discovery rate in a later analysis.

PCR used 60 Vbeta primers and 13 Jbeta primers. Repertoires were generated with immunoSEQ multiplex PCR, while TCRdb's copy carries only in-frame clones and drops some. The sample contains around 190,000 clones, roughly 85% of which appear only once. Notes on this clone: Its antigen is as yet unknown.

Input material: PBMCs. V gene TRBV5-1 combines with J gene TRBJ2-1; 15 bases are shared with TRBD2. This TCR was recovered from a woman aged 45-59 years in good health and CMV-seronegative. As DNA, the CDR3 is TGCGCCAGCAGCTTGGGGACTAGCGGGAGGGGCAATGAGCAGTTCTTC. Encoded protein: CASSLGTSGRGNEQFF.